The 28 T cell receptor beta chains given below trace back to one sample, sequenced in a study of blood T cell repertoires in COVID-19. Libraries were prepared by immunoSEQ multiplex PCR; TCRdb keeps only in-frame clonotypes and omits some of them. Of 500,000 to 600,000 clones in the sample, about 89% were seen once. Sequencing was done on a sample of peripheral blood. These receptors came from a woman between 45 and 60 years old with COVID-19, enrolled during active disease.

The DNA for the CDR3 is TGCGCCAGCAGCTTGGGCGGGGCGGCGGCCTACAATGAGCAGTTCTTC. This sequence encodes CASSLGGAAAYNEQFF. This chain links TRBV5-1 with TRBJ2-1, with a possible D match to TRBD2 (6 bases). Trimming pared 0 bases from V and 2 bases from J, leaving 12 bases between. The CDR3 covers 16 residues. Germline CDR1 reads SGHRS; CDR2 reads YFSETQ.

This rearrangement joins TRBV28 to TRBJ1-5; 7 positions agree with TRBD1. Germline values: CDR1 MDHEN, CDR2 SYDVKM. After removal of 6 bases from V and 4 bases from J, the junction contained 15 bases not matched to a gene. The CDR3 sequence is 17 residues long. The CDR3 DNA follows: TGTGCCAGCAGCTACGACAGGGAGCTCGATCAAAATCAGCCCCAGCATTTT. Protein: CASSYDRELDQNQPQHF.

The chain carries TRBV6-5 and TRBJ2-5; TRBD2 agrees at 7 bases. CDR3 length: 13 amino acids. Germline V lookup: CDR1 MNHEY, CDR2 SVGAGI. The trim removed 6 bases at V and 9 bases at J, leaving 10 bases unmatched. Here the CDR3 reads CASRAGPRGAQYF. CDR3 sequence (DNA): TGTGCCAGCAGGGCCGGGCCCCGGGGGGCCCAGTACTTC.

This clone was observed a single time. The chain links TRBV5-1 to TRBJ2-7, with 11 bases that match TRBD2. The CDR3 contains 15 residues. V trimming: 5 bases; J trimming: 0 bases; junction bases outside the gene matches: 4. Germline V lookup: CDR1 SGHRS, CDR2 YFSETQ. The CDR3 sequence: CASREGLAVSYEQYF. The CDR3 bases are TGCGCCAGCAGGGAGGGACTAGCGGTCTCCTACGAGCAGTACTTC.

In this sample, this clone turned up once. The CDR3 protein is CSASNTGGGGQPQHF. Here the CDR3 DNA reads TGCAGTGCGAGTAATACAGGGGGCGGCGGTCAGCCCCAGCATTTT. V usage is TRBV20-1 and J usage is TRBJ1-5; 9 nucleotides match TRBD1. The germline gives CDR1 DFQATT, CDR2 SNEGSKA (reference sequence). Trimming removed 6 bases from V and 6 bases from J; junction bases left unmatched: 12. The CDR3 has 15 amino acids.

In its sample, this clone was seen once. CDR3 sequence: CASSESLYEQYF. The CDR3, as DNA: TGCGCCAGCAGTGAGAGCCTCTACGAGCAGTACTTC. J is TRBJ2-7 and V is TRBV10-2; D unclear. V lost 2 bases and J 3 bases, leaving 5 bases between the germline ends. The length of the CDR3 is 12 residues. The germline gives CDR1 WSHSY, CDR2 SAAADI.

The chain joins TRBV5-6 to TRBJ2-3; TRBD2 matches at 9 bases. CDR1 and CDR2 from the germline V gene are SGHDT and YYEEEE. J gave up 4 bases and V 0 bases, and 6 bases lay outside the gene matches. The CDR3 totals 16 residues. The CDR3 coding sequence is TGTGCCAGCAGCTTGGGGGCTAGCGGGGCCCCAGATACGCAGTATTTT. The encoded protein is CASSLGASGAPDTQYF.

This clone appeared a few times. The rearrangement links TRBV4-1 to TRBJ1-2, with 10 nucleotides matching TRBD1. The length of the CDR3 is 16 residues. V trimming: 4 bases; J trimming: 4 bases; junction bases outside the gene matches: 9. CDR1 is MGHRA and CDR2 is YSYEKL in the germline V gene. The CDR3 loop is CASSLAGTGVGYGYTF. As DNA, the CDR3 is TGCGCCAGCAGCCTAGCCGGGACAGGGGTCGGCTATGGCTACACCTTC.

The chain uses TRBV13 and TRBJ1-2; no firm D call. V lost 5 bases to trimming and J lost 8 bases, with 9 bases between them. The CDR3 runs 11 residues. Germline V gives CDR1 PRHDT, CDR2 FYEKMQ (reference sequence). CDR3 residues: CASSSRSGYTF. The CDR3 DNA reads TGTGCCAGCAGCAGCCGGAGCGGCTACACCTTC.

This chain uses TRBV6-4 with TRBJ1-1; a weak D match, TRBD1 (5 bases). The V end was cut by 6 bases, the J end by 4 bases, with 12 bases between. CDR1 MRHNA and CDR2 SNTAGT come from the germline V gene. The CDR3 runs to 13 residues. The CDR3 DNA sequence: TGTGCCAGCAGGAAGATGGGGGGCACTGAAGCTTTCTTT. It specifies CASRKMGGTEAFF.

V gene TRBV6-5 combines with J gene TRBJ1-2, with D uncertain. The CDR3 length is 14 residues. The germline V gene encodes CDR1 MNHEY and CDR2 SVGAGI. Trimming took off 1 base at V and 8 bases at J, with 14 bases between the two ends. The CDR3 DNA reads as TGTGCCAGCAGTTACTTGGCGGGCCCCAGCGGCTACACCTTC. Protein: CASSYLAGPSGYTF.

This clone is a singleton in its sample. The rearrangement joins TRBV24-1 to TRBJ1-4; D remains ambiguous. Germline values: CDR1 KGHDR, CDR2 SFDVKD. V lost 4 bases, J lost 4 bases, and 12 bases lay in between. The CDR3 covers 15 residues. Here the CDR3 DNA reads TGTGCCACCAGTGACTCAGACATCGGTAATGAAAAACTGTTTTTT. The encoded protein is CATSDSDIGNEKLFF.

The rearrangement joins TRBV7-2 to TRBJ1-5, with D tentatively TRBD1 (5 bases). This CDR3 is built from 16 residues. Germline V gives CDR1 SGHTA, CDR2 FQGNSA. The V end lost 1 base, the J end lost 1 base, and 11 bases lay between the germline ends. CDR3 DNA sequence: TGTGCCAGCAGCTTAGTATGGGGCCCGAGCAATCAGCCCCAGCATTTT. Amino acid sequence: CASSLVWGPSNQPQHF. Together with reference TRBV7-2 and TRBJ1-5, the CDR3 gives the full variable domain: GAGVSQSPSNKVTEKGKDVELRCDPISGHTALYWYRQSLGQGLEFLIYFQGNSAPDKSGLPSDRFSAERTGGSVSTLTIQRTQQEDSAVYLCASSLVWGPSNQPQHFGDGTRLSIL.

The chain links TRBV10-3 to TRBJ2-2; 8 nucleotides line up with TRBD1. Per germline, CDR1 ENHRY and CDR2 SYGVKD. Trimming cost V 3 bases and J 4 bases; bases outside gene matches: 4. The CDR3 has 15 amino acids. The CDR3 here is CAISDYRGTTGELFF. DNA for the CDR3: TGTGCCATCAGTGACTACAGGGGGACCACCGGGGAGCTGTTTTTT.

This rearrangement joins TRBV6-6 to TRBJ2-2; a weak D match, TRBD2 (7 bases). The CDR3 runs to 15 residues. The germline V and J ends were trimmed by 4 bases and 5 bases, with 14 bases remaining between them. CDR1 is MNHNY and CDR2 is SVGAGI in the germline V gene (reference sequence). CDR3 sequence reads: CASSLGGARTGELFF. The CDR3 nucleotides are TGTGCCAGCAGTTTGGGGGGGGCTAGGACCGGGGAGCTGTTTTTT.

V and J are TRBV7-2 and TRBJ2-1; TRBD2 might be the D (6 bases). V lost 4 bases and J lost 8, with 12 bases in between. The germline CDR1 and CDR2 sequences are SGHTA and FQGNSA. This CDR3 is 13 amino acids long. CDR3 loop: CASSYGGGDEQFF. DNA of the CDR3: TGTGCCAGCAGCTACGGGGGTGGGGATGAGCAGTTCTTC.

The chain carries TRBV27 and TRBJ1-4; 10 bases match TRBD1. The J segment lost 7 bases and the V segment lost 1 base, leaving 6 bases of the junction unmatched. Germline V lookup: CDR1 MNHEY, CDR2 SMNVEV (reference sequence). The CDR3 is 16 residues long. CDR3 loop: CASSLFSDRGREKLFF. Here the CDR3 DNA reads TGTGCCAGCAGTTTATTCTCAGACAGGGGGCGTGAAAAACTGTTTTTT.

The chain recombines TRBV11-2 with TRBJ2-7; the match to TRBD1 covers 8 bases. The CDR3 consists of 15 residues. The germline gives CDR1 SGHAT, CDR2 FQNNGV. V trimming: 4 bases; J trimming: 3 bases; junction bases outside the gene matches: 8. The chain's CDR3 is CASSSRQGKFYEQYF. CDR3 nucleotide sequence: TGTGCCAGCAGCTCGCGACAGGGGAAGTTCTACGAGCAGTACTTC.

The genes are TRBV12-5 and TRBJ2-7, with D unclear. The V and J ends lost 4 bases and 3 bases respectively, with 10 bases between them. Germline CDR1 reads LGHNT; CDR2 reads FRNRAP. The CDR3 spans 13 residues. DNA of the CDR3: TGTGCTAGTGGTTCGCTCCACATCTACGAGCAGTACTTC. Residues: CASGSLHIYEQYF.

The rearrangement links TRBV6-5 to TRBJ1-5; D is possibly TRBD1 (5 bases). CDR3 length equals 14 residues. Germline lookup yields CDR1 MNHEY and CDR2 SVGAGI. V dropped 6 bases and J dropped 6 bases, with 15 bases sitting between them. CDR3 residues: CASSLELQGQPQHF. The CDR3 DNA reads TGTGCCAGCAGCTTGGAATTGCAGGGTCAGCCCCAGCATTTT.

The chain recombines TRBV4-2 with TRBJ2-5; 10 bases are a match to TRBD2. The CDR3 has 15 amino acids. From germline, CDR1 is LGHNA and CDR2 YNFKEQ. J lost 5 bases, V lost 2 bases, and 5 bases had no gene match. The CDR3 nucleotides are TGTGCCAGCAGCCAATGGACTAGCGGTCGTGAGACCCAGTACTTC. Amino acids: CASSQWTSGRETQYF.

CDR3 sequence: CASSLGLALSQEQFF. Here the CDR3 DNA reads TGTGCCAGCAGCTTGGGTCTAGCGCTCTCTCAGGAGCAGTTCTTC. The chain has TRBV5-4 and TRBJ2-1, with TRBD2 as a possible D gene (6 bases). This CDR3 is built from 15 residues. The germline V and J ends were trimmed by 0 bases and 10 bases, with 17 bases remaining between them. Germline-derived CDR1 and CDR2 are SGHNT and YYREEE (reference sequence). The full variable domain, completed using reference TRBV5-4 and TRBJ2-1, is ETGVTQSPTHLIKTRGQQVTLRCSSQSGHNTVSWYQQALGQGPQFIFQYYREEENGRGNFPPRFSGLQFPNYSSELNVNALELDDSALYLCASSLGLALSQEQFFGPGTRLTVL.

The J gene is TRBJ1-4, the V gene TRBV19; TRBD1 matches 7 bases. Germline CDR1 and CDR2: LNHDA and SQIVND (reference sequence). This CDR3 comprises 15 residues. V lost 5 bases to trimming and J lost 1 base; unmatched junction nucleotides: 4. The CDR3 protein is CASSEYRGTNEKLFF. The CDR3 DNA is TGTGCCAGTAGTGAGTACAGGGGAACTAATGAAAAACTGTTTTTT. Drawing the rest from reference TRBV19 and TRBJ1-4, the complete variable domain is DGGITQSPKYLFRKEGQNVTLSCEQNLNHDAMYWYRQDPGQGLRLIYYSQIVNDFQKGDIAEGYSVSREKKESFPLTVTSAQKNPTAFYLCASSEYRGTNEKLFFGSGTQLSVL.

The rearrangement joins TRBV7-7 to TRBJ2-7; D is possibly TRBD2 (6 bases). The germline V and J ends were trimmed by 5 bases and 6 bases, with 20 bases remaining between them. CDR1 is SSHAT, CDR2 FNYEAQ, per germline (reference sequence). The CDR3 length is 15 residues. CDR3 sequence: CASSQRLGEMSEQYF. CDR3 DNA sequence: TGTGCCAGCAGCCAAAGACTAGGCGAGATGAGCGAGCAGTACTTC.

The chain combines TRBV11-2 with TRBJ2-5; D might be TRBD1 (5 bases). The germline V and J ends were trimmed by 5 bases and 1 base, with 17 bases remaining between them. Germline assignment: CDR1 SGHAT and CDR2 FQNNGV. CDR3 length: 16 amino acids. CDR3 sequence (DNA): TGTGCCAGCAGCGGGGCGGTTCTGGGCTCCCAAGAGACCCAGTACTTC. Translation gives CASSGAVLGSQETQYF.

This clone was seen repeatedly, ten times or more. The rearrangement links TRBV7-2 to TRBJ1-1; 7 bases agree with TRBD1. CDR1 and CDR2 from the germline V gene are SGHTA and FQGNSA. The CDR3 has 17 amino acids. Germline trimming cut 5 bases from V and 1 base from J; bases unmatched to any gene: 13. The CDR3 reads CASSLFKRTGRNTEAFF. The CDR3 DNA sequence: TGTGCCAGCAGCCTCTTTAAAAGGACAGGAAGGAACACTGAAGCTTTCTTT. Combining the CDR3 with reference TRBV7-2 and TRBJ1-1 gives the whole variable domain GAGVSQSPSNKVTEKGKDVELRCDPISGHTALYWYRQSLGQGLEFLIYFQGNSAPDKSGLPSDRFSAERTGGSVSTLTIQRTQQEDSAVYLCASSLFKRTGRNTEAFFGQGTRLTVV.

This rearrangement joins TRBV7-9 to TRBJ2-7; 7 positions match TRBD1. The CDR3 is made up of 15 amino acids. Trimming at V came to 5 bases and at J to 4 bases, leaving 11 bases not matched to a gene. CDR1 and CDR2 from the germline V gene are SEHNR and FQNEAQ (reference sequence). The CDR3 bases are TGTGCCAGCAGCCGCCGGGACAGCTTCGCATACGAGCAGTACTTC. Its translation is CASSRRDSFAYEQYF.

This clone has a single count. The V and J genes are TRBV29-1 and TRBJ2-3; a weak D match, TRBD1 (6 bases). Germline V lookup: CDR1 SQVTM, CDR2 ANQGSEA. This CDR3 has 12 amino acids. The V end lost 6 bases, the J end lost 3 bases, and 10 bases lay between the germline ends. CDR3 DNA: TGCAGCGTAGACCAGGGGACAGATACGCAGTATTTT. It codes for CSVDQGTDTQYF.